These T cell receptor beta chains were read from a single sample in a study of Ad26.COV2.S vaccination and SARS-CoV-2 variants. The repertoire was sequenced with immunoSEQ multiplex PCR; TCRdb's copy has only in-frame clones and lacks some. This repertoire shows about 400,000 clones, approximately 90% found once; its top ten account for around 1.8%. The specimen was peripheral blood, collected in a trial of Ad26.COV2.S vaccine versus placebo. The receptor source for this set is a person between 18 and 59 years old who received the Ad26.COV2.S COVID-19 vaccine or a placebo. Both conserved end residues are part of each CDR3. The D gene is left open where the match is weak. Only part of the rows carry a size: once, few, many, or a class if the clone is expanded.

J gene	D gene	clone size	V gene	CDR3 protein	CDR3 DNA
TRBJ2-1	-	-	TRBV28	CASSLQHNEQFF	TGTGCCAGCAGTTTACAACACAATGAGCAGTTCTTC
TRBJ1-4	-	many	TRBV28	CASSWDRWTAAEEKLFF	TGTGCCAGCAGTTGGGATCGGTGGACGGCCGCGGAGGAAAAACTGTTTTTT
TRBJ1-5	-	-	TRBV28	CASSAQGVGQPQHF	TGTGCCAGCAGTGCACAGGGTGTGGGTCAGCCCCAGCATTTT
TRBJ2-5	-	once	TRBV15	CATSRDKTTQETQYF	TGTGCCACCAGCAGAGACAAGACTACACAAGAGACCCAGTACTTC
TRBJ1-2	-	-	TRBV9	CASSPRSGYNYGYTF	TGTGCCAGCAGCCCGCGATCCGGGTATAACTATGGCTACACCTTC
TRBJ2-3	-	-	TRBV28	CASSPWTRTDTQYF	TGTGCCAGCAGTCCATGGACCCGCACAGATACGCAGTATTTT
TRBJ2-1	TRBD2	-	TRBV9	CASSDSGLAGTEQFF	TGTGCCAGCAGCGACTCGGGACTAGCGGGAACTGAGCAGTTCTTC
TRBJ2-3	TRBD1	-	TRBV27	CASRWDSSTDTQYF	TGTGCCAGCAGGTGGGACAGTAGCACAGATACGCAGTATTTT
TRBJ1-6	TRBD1	few	TRBV5-5	CASSSGTGGNSPLHF	TGTGCCAGCAGCTCCGGGACAGGGGGCAATTCACCCCTCCACTTT
TRBJ1-1	-	-	TRBV19	CASEHVGGGRPEAFF	TGTGCCAGCGAGCACGTCGGCGGTGGTAGGCCTGAAGCTTTCTTT
TRBJ2-5	-	-	TRBV7-2	CASSPNVVRSETQYF	TGTGCCAGCAGCCCCAATGTAGTGCGGTCTGAGACCCAGTACTTC
TRBJ1-2	-	-	TRBV3-1/TRBV3-2	CASSHRDVQGGYTF	TGTGCCAGCAGCCATCGGGACGTTCAGGGTGGCTACACCTTC
TRBJ2-3	-	-	TRBV19	CASSGRGSDTQYF	TGTGCCAGTAGCGGGCGAGGGAGTGATACGCAGTATTTT
TRBJ2-7	TRBD2	-	TRBV27	CASSLGLAHYEQYF	TGTGCCAGCAGTTTAGGACTAGCGCACTACGAGCAGTACTTC
TRBJ2-1	TRBD2	-	TRBV5-1	CASSSRGLAGVSQFF	TGCGCCAGCAGCTCACGGGGACTAGCGGGAGTATCCCAGTTCTTC
TRBJ1-2	-	-	TRBV30	CAFEGYGYTF	TGTGCCTTTGAGGGATATGGCTACACCTTC
TRBJ1-1	-	-	TRBV7-2	CASSLGSRVNTEAFF	TGTGCCAGCAGCTTAGGTAGCAGGGTGAACACTGAAGCTTTCTTT
TRBJ2-3	-	-	TRBV7-9	CASVRAQDTQYF	TGTGCCAGCGTTAGGGCCCAAGATACGCAGTATTTT
TRBJ2-6	-	-	TRBV11-2	CASSLGQGGNPGANVLTF	TGTGCCAGCAGCTTAGGGCAGGGAGGAAACCCTGGGGCCAACGTCCTGACTTTC
TRBJ1-1	-	-	TRBV7-9	CASSLAGDLTEAFF	TGTGCCAGCAGCTTAGCAGGGGACCTCACTGAAGCTTTCTTT
TRBJ2-1	TRBD2	-	TRBV7-9	CASSPGGGLAGLPQFF	TGTGCCAGCAGCCCCGGAGGTGGTCTAGCGGGACTGCCTCAGTTCTTC
TRBJ2-6	TRBD1	-	TRBV29-1	CSVDNVQGVTGANVLTF	TGCAGCGTTGATAATGTGCAGGGGGTGACTGGGGCCAACGTCCTGACTTTC
TRBJ1-4	-	few	TRBV5-1	CASQKGQNNEKLFF	TGCGCCAGCCAAAAGGGACAAAATAATGAAAAACTGTTTTTT
TRBJ2-3	-	-	TRBV11-2	CASSLEPGADTQYF	TGTGCCAGCAGCTTAGAGCCGGGGGCAGATACGCAGTATTTT
TRBJ1-3	TRBD1	once	TRBV28	CASSPGTGSGNTIYF	TGTGCCAGCAGCCCCGGGACAGGGTCCGGAAACACCATATATTTT
TRBJ1-1	TRBD1	-	TRBV5-1	CASSPRRGGDTEAFF	TGCGCCAGCAGCCCCCGCAGGGGGGGAGACACTGAAGCTTTCTTT
TRBJ2-5	-	-	TRBV7-6	CASSEGPYQETQYF	TGTGCCAGCAGCGAGGGGCCGTACCAAGAGACCCAGTACTTC
TRBJ1-6	-	-	TRBV5-1	CASSPYGRPNYNSPLHF	TGCGCCAGCAGCCCCTACGGTAGACCGAATTATAATTCACCCCTCCACTTT
TRBJ1-1	-	-	TRBV3-1/TRBV3-2	CASSQILNTEAFF	TGTGCCAGCAGCCAAATTTTGAACACTGAAGCTTTCTTT
TRBJ2-7	-	-	TRBV9	CASSGGGGFSYEQYF	TGTGCCAGCAGCGGCGGAGGAGGGTTTTCCTACGAGCAGTACTTC